One and the same sample provided the 29 T cell receptor beta chains below, sequenced in a study of T cell changes during pregnancy in multiple sclerosis. The table came from immunoSEQ multiplex PCR; TCRdb's copy has only in-frame clones and leaves some out. Among over 30,000 clones listed, around 90% were seen once. Sample: CD8+ T cells from peripheral blood mononuclear cells, taken in the third trimester of pregnancy. Receptor source: a female donor with multiple sclerosis, enrolled in a pregnancy study.

V gene TRBV7-9 combines with J gene TRBJ1-1; D is unresolved. V shed 1 base and J shed 6 bases, with 9 bases lying between them. Looked up from germline, CDR1 is SEHNR and CDR2 is FQNEAQ (reference sequence). The CDR3 covers 13 residues. CDR3 amino acids: CASSLGPFPEAFF. The CDR3 nucleotides read TGTGCCAGCAGCTTAGGTCCGTTCCCTGAAGCTTTCTTT.

J is TRBJ2-5 and V is TRBV5-6, with 7 bases identical to TRBD2. Losses at the gene ends were 4 bases for V and 6 bases for J; bases not matched to a gene: 6. Germline V lookup: CDR1 SGHDT, CDR2 YYEEEE. The CDR3 consists of 13 residues. The DNA of the CDR3 is TGTGCCAGCAGCCTGACTAGCATCCAGACCCAGTACTTC. This sequence encodes CASSLTSIQTQYF.

This clone showed up just a few times. The rearrangement uses TRBV27 and TRBJ2-1; a weak D match, TRBD2 (5 bases). Germline V gene data show CDR1 as MNHEY and CDR2 as SMNVEV (reference sequence). The CDR3 covers 12 residues. The V end lost 10 bases, the J end lost 12 bases, and 19 bases lay between the germline ends. CDR3 in amino acids: CATMTGSHGQFF. The CDR3, as DNA: TGTGCCACCATGACGGGGTCACACGGGCAGTTCTTC.

This clone has a single count. The chain carries TRBV7-6 and TRBJ2-2; D perhaps matches TRBD1 (5 bases). CDR1 and CDR2 (germline): SGHVS, FNYEAQ. With 1 base removed from V and 0 bases from J, the gap between germline ends came to 6 bases. There are 15 residues in the CDR3. The CDR3 nucleotides are TGTGCCAGCAGCTTAGAGGGGACGAACACCGGGGAGCTGTTTTTT. Translation: CASSLEGTNTGELFF.

The genes are TRBV27 and TRBJ2-3, with D possibly being TRBD2 (5 bases). This CDR3 has 15 amino acids. Germline V gene sequence: CDR1 MNHEY, CDR2 SMNVEV (reference sequence). Trimming removed 0 bases at V and 2 bases at J, with 9 bases between. As DNA, the CDR3 is TGTGCCAGCAGTTTATCGGACTGGGCCACAGATACGCAGTATTTT. It encodes CASSLSDWATDTQYF.

The rearrangement links TRBV2 to TRBJ2-7, with 12 bases matching TRBD2. The CDR3 extends over 16 amino acids. CDR1 is SNHLY, CDR2 FYNNEI, per germline. Losses at the gene ends were 4 bases for V and 0 bases for J; bases not matched to a gene: 4. The CDR3 loop reads CASSASGGGDSYEQYF. The CDR3 nucleotides are TGTGCCAGCAGTGCTAGCGGGGGGGGCGACTCCTACGAGCAGTACTTC. Combining the CDR3 with reference TRBV2 and TRBJ2-7 gives the whole variable domain EPEVTQTPSHQVTQMGQEVILRCVPISNHLYFYWYRQILGQKVEFLVSFYNNEISEKSEIFDDQFSVERPDGSNFTLKIRSTKLEDSAMYFCASSASGGGDSYEQYFGPGTRLTVT.

In DNA, the CDR3 is TGTGCCAGCAGTGAATCAGACTCTGGGGCCAACGTCCTGACTTTC. It yields the protein CASSESDSGANVLTF. This rearrangement joins TRBV6-4 to TRBJ2-6; the D is unclear. This CDR3 contains 15 residues. Germline CDR1 reads MRHNA; CDR2 reads SNTAGT. Trimming shortened V by 3 bases and J by 0 bases, and 6 bases separated the two germline ends.

J is TRBJ1-2 and V is TRBV5-5; D gene unclear. This CDR3 comprises 13 residues. CDR1 SGHKS and CDR2 YYEKEE come from the germline V gene (reference sequence). The ends were cut back, 2 bases at V and 4 bases at J, with 9 bases in the middle. DNA of the CDR3: TGTGCCAGCAGCTTCGGAGATCCCTATGGCTACACCTTC. Translating it yields CASSFGDPYGYTF.

V gene TRBV6-5 combines with J gene TRBJ1-2, with a tentative D call TRBD1 (6 bases). Germline V gene data show CDR1 as MNHEY and CDR2 as SVGAGI. The CDR3 consists of 16 residues. V lost 0 bases to trimming and J lost 3 bases, with 14 bases between them. The CDR3 sequence: CASSYSTQDSDYGYTF. As DNA, the CDR3 is TGTGCCAGCAGTTACTCGACCCAGGACAGCGACTATGGCTACACCTTC.

This chain connects TRBV9 to TRBJ2-5; D gene ambiguous. Germline lookup yields CDR1 SGDLS and CDR2 YYNGEE. CDR3 length: 17 residues. V dropped 0 bases and J dropped 4 bases, with 19 bases sitting between them. CDR3 in amino acids: CASSVGSVMEPAETQYF. CDR3 DNA: TGTGCCAGCAGCGTAGGTAGTGTGATGGAGCCCGCAGAGACCCAGTACTTC.

The V call is TRBV7-9, the J call TRBJ2-7, with TRBD1 matching 8 bases. CDR3 length: 14 amino acids. Germline V lookup: CDR1 SEHNR, CDR2 FQNEAQ (reference sequence). Trimming removed 3 bases from V and 3 bases from J; junction bases left unmatched: 4. The CDR3 loop reads CASSFPGQGYEQYF. The CDR3 nucleotides read TGTGCCAGCAGCTTTCCTGGACAGGGCTACGAGCAGTACTTC.

The J gene is TRBJ2-1, the V gene TRBV19; D perhaps matches TRBD2 (6 bases). CDR1 and CDR2 (germline): LNHDA, SQIVND (reference sequence). The V and J ends lost 3 bases and 3 bases respectively, with 12 bases between them. The CDR3 loop spans 15 amino acids. CDR3 coding DNA: TGTGCCAGTAGTATTAGCGGTTCAGGCTACAATGAGCAGTTCTTC. It yields the protein CASSISGSGYNEQFF.

The count of this clone is one. The V gene is TRBV5-8, the J gene TRBJ1-3; D might be TRBD1 (5 bases). With 4 bases removed from V and 8 bases from J, the gap between germline ends came to 13 bases. CDR3 length equals 13 residues. Germline V gives CDR1 SGHTS, CDR2 YDEGEE. For the CDR3, the DNA is TGTGCCAGCAGCAGGGGTTTGTCAGACACCATATATTTT. Translating it yields CASSRGLSDTIYF.

The CDR3 is CASSPPGQLAKNIQYF. In DNA, the CDR3 is TGTGCCAGCAGCCCGCCGGGACAGCTAGCCAAAAACATTCAGTACTTC. The V and J genes are TRBV7-9 and TRBJ2-4; 7 nucleotides align to TRBD1. The length of the CDR3 is 16 residues. V shed 5 bases, J shed 0 bases, and the junction held 7 bases outside the gene matches. Germline CDR1 is SEHNR and CDR2 is FQNEAQ (reference sequence).

This rearrangement joins TRBV7-9 to TRBJ2-3; D is unresolved. The CDR3 has 15 amino acids. Trimming took 5 bases from V and 2 from J, leaving 14 bases between them. Per germline, CDR1 SEHNR and CDR2 FQNEAQ (reference sequence). The CDR3, as DNA: TGTGCCAGCAGCCCTAAGTCCTTCCCCACAGATACGCAGTATTTT. Amino acid sequence: CASSPKSFPTDTQYF.

J is TRBJ2-7 and V is TRBV9; 7 bases agree with TRBD1. Germline assignment: CDR1 SGDLS and CDR2 YYNGEE. Unmatched junction bases numbered 7, after V lost 4 bases and J lost 0 bases. CDR3 length: 15 amino acids. The CDR3 coding sequence is TGTGCCAGCAGCCCCCCGGACAGGCCCTCCTACGAGCAGTACTTC. It encodes CASSPPDRPSYEQYF.

This chain joins TRBV11-2 and TRBJ2-1; D is uncertain. V was clipped by 5 bases and J by 4 bases, with 6 bases between them. Germline CDR1 and CDR2: SGHAT and FQNNGV. This CDR3 comprises 12 residues. CDR3 nucleotide sequence: TGTGCCAGCAGCATAAATTACAATGAGCAGTTCTTC. Protein product: CASSINYNEQFF. Drawing the rest from reference TRBV11-2 and TRBJ2-1, the complete variable domain is EAGVAQSPRYKIIEKRQSVAFWCNPISGHATLYWYQQILGQGPKLLIQFQNNGVVDDSQLPKDRFSAERLKGVDSTLKIQPAKLEDSAVYLCASSINYNEQFFGPGTRLTVL.

The chain joins TRBV27 to TRBJ2-7, with 8 bases matching TRBD1. The CDR3 covers 14 residues. Germline V gene data show CDR1 as MNHEY and CDR2 as SMNVEV (reference sequence). V lost 4 bases and J lost 3; bases outside the gene matches: 5. CDR3 sequence (DNA): TGTGCCAGCAGTTCCTCAGGGGGCGGCTACGAGCAGTACTTC. Protein product: CASSSSGGGYEQYF.

The chain combines TRBV15 with TRBJ1-1; D remains ambiguous. The CDR3 extends over 14 amino acids. Germline V lookup: CDR1 LNHNV, CDR2 YYDKDF (reference sequence). V was shortened by 3 bases and J by 2 bases, with 10 bases between the two germline ends. The CDR3 coding sequence is TGTGCCACCAGCAGTGGCCGGAGCAACACTGAAGCTTTCTTT. Amino acids: CATSSGRSNTEAFF.

The chain links TRBV27 to TRBJ2-7, with 9 bases identical to TRBD1. V lost 6 bases, J lost 6 bases, and 12 bases stayed unmatched. The CDR3 runs 15 residues. Germline V gene sequence: CDR1 MNHEY, CDR2 SMNVEV (reference sequence). CDR3 sequence reads: CASSSDVGTGREQYF. In nucleotides, the CDR3 is TGTGCCAGCAGCTCAGACGTTGGGACAGGGCGCGAGCAGTACTTC.

The chain recombines TRBV6-5 with TRBJ1-3; TRBD1 agrees at 8 bases. Losses at the gene ends were 1 base for V and 8 bases for J; bases not matched to a gene: 7. This CDR3 region has 15 residues. The germline V gene encodes CDR1 MNHEY and CDR2 SVGAGI. The CDR3 DNA reads TGTGCCAGCAGTTACTATCCAGGGGGCAGAGACACCATATATTTT. This gives the protein CASSYYPGGRDTIYF.

The chain recombines TRBV27 with TRBJ1-2; D unresolved. The germline gives CDR1 MNHEY, CDR2 SMNVEV (reference sequence). V dropped 8 bases and J dropped 8 bases, with 12 bases sitting between them. The CDR3 covers 11 residues. The CDR3 sequence: CASGSVMGYTF. CDR3 coding DNA: TGTGCCAGCGGTAGCGTTATGGGCTACACCTTC.

This sequence joins TRBV30 and TRBJ2-1; no definite D call. There are 10 residues in the CDR3. Trimming took 5 bases from V and 8 from J, leaving 7 bases between them. Germline CDR1 is GTSNPN and CDR2 is SVGIG (reference sequence). The CDR3 sequence: CAWGDHEQFF. CDR3 in DNA: TGTGCCTGGGGAGACCATGAGCAGTTCTTC.

The chain is built from TRBV2 and TRBJ2-1, with 8 bases identical to TRBD2. CDR1 SNHLY and CDR2 FYNNEI come from the germline V gene. The CDR3 totals 14 residues. The CDR3 region is CAITRGGSYNEQFF. The CDR3 DNA reads TGTGCTATCACCCGGGGGGGTTCCTACAATGAGCAGTTCTTC.

The table lists this clone with a few counts. This chain joins TRBV7-9 and TRBJ2-7; 9 nucleotides align to TRBD1. The CDR3 has 15 amino acids. Per the germline V gene, CDR1 is SEHNR and CDR2 is FQNEAQ (reference sequence). Trimming removed 5 bases from V and 1 base from J; junction bases left unmatched: 6. CDR3 in DNA: TGTGCCAGCAGCGAAGGACAGGGGCATTCCTACGAGCAGTACTTC. Translation gives CASSEGQGHSYEQYF.

Here the CDR3 reads CASSIAGGTEAFF. For the CDR3, the DNA is TGTGCCAGTAGTATCGCGGGGGGCACTGAAGCTTTCTTT. The chain employs TRBV19 and TRBJ1-1; TRBD1 might be the D (5 bases). V was pared by 3 bases and J by 4 bases, with 9 bases between. The CDR3 contains 13 residues. Germline CDR1 is LNHDA and CDR2 is SQIVND (reference sequence).

The chain couples TRBV7-6 to TRBJ2-7, with 9 bases fitting TRBD1. The germline gives CDR1 SGHVS, CDR2 FNYEAQ. This CDR3 spans 14 amino acids. V gave up 7 bases and J gave up 2 bases; unmatched junction bases: 6. CDR3 DNA: TGTGCCAGCACCACAGGGACAGGGACCTACGAGCAGTACTTC. As protein: CASTTGTGTYEQYF.

CDR3 region: CASTLSPTDGTRPTGELFF. The CDR3 region has the DNA TGTGCCAGCACCCTCTCCCCCACCGACGGGACACGCCCGACCGGGGAGCTGTTTTTT. The chain is built from TRBV9 and TRBJ2-2; a weak D match, TRBD1 (6 bases). CDR1 is SGDLS, CDR2 YYNGEE, per germline. V dropped 6 bases and J dropped 5 bases, with 29 bases sitting between them. This CDR3 comprises 19 residues.

The CDR3 region has the DNA TGTGCCACCGATGACAGGGCTGAAAAACTGTTTTTT. It codes for CATDDRAEKLFF. The chain recombines TRBV11-3 with TRBJ1-4; 7 bases are shared with TRBD1. This CDR3 comprises 12 residues. V was pared by 10 bases and J by 7 bases, with 6 bases of the junction left unmatched. Germline CDR1 reads SGHNT; CDR2 reads YENEEA.